A single sample gave rise to the 24 T cell receptor beta chains below, sequenced in a study of patients and donors after allogeneic stem cell transplantation (dated by TCRdb to about 2020). To prepare the library, RT-PCR was applied. TCRdb names NextSeq 550 as the instrument used. Using fastp trimming at Q25 and MiXCR clonotype assembly, TCRdb reanalyzed the public sequencing data and kept in-frame beta chains. Duplicate CDR3 protein sequences are folded into a single record with the most common DNA and genes. In this sample the table shows about 160,000 distinct CDR3 sequences, approximately 22% of which occur a single time. The top ten constitute about 25% of the sample. Sequencing input: blood, either unsorted or a sorted T cell fraction (not recorded which). These TCRs come from a human donor who was either an allogeneic HSCT recipient or a stem cell or donor lymphocyte infusion donor (not recorded which). It is not recorded whose cells these are; they may come from a transplant donor.

This clonotype was counted ten times or more. The chain uses TRBV7-2 and TRBJ1-2; D uncertain. Per the germline V gene, CDR1 is SGHTA and CDR2 is FQGNSA. CDR3 size: 12 residues. Trimming removed 3 bases at V and 4 bases at J, with 6 bases between. The CDR3 nucleotides read TGTGCCAGCAGCTTTGACATCTATGGCTACACCTTC. Residues: CASSFDIYGYTF.

This chain connects TRBV21-1 to TRBJ2-6; TRBD1, the D gene given by the table, was not confirmed from the DNA. TRBV21-1 is shown as a pseudogene. This CDR3 contains 16 residues. Here the CDR3 reads CASSYDRPAGANVLTF. The CDR3 bases are TGTGCCAGCAGCTACGACAGACCGGCTGGGGCCAACGTCCTGACTTTC.

A few counts support this clonotype. This chain connects TRBV7-3 to TRBJ2-3; 8 bases are shared with TRBD2. After removal of 5 bases from V and 6 bases from J, the junction contained 7 bases not matched to a gene. In germline, CDR1 is SGHTA, CDR2 FQGTGA. This CDR3 has 14 amino acids. In DNA form, the CDR3 reads TGTGCCAGCAGCCGAAGAGCGGGAGCCGATACGCAGTATTTT. Translating it yields CASSRRAGADTQYF.

This clonotype was counted only a few times. The chain carries TRBV5-1 and TRBJ1-1; D is ambiguous. The CDR3 totals 14 residues. Looked up from germline, CDR1 is SGHRS and CDR2 is YFSETQ. Deletions cut 3 bases from V and 1 base from J, with 10 bases between. The CDR3 region has the DNA TGCGCCAGCAGCTCCGGTGGGGAGAACACTGAAGCTTTCTTT. It yields the protein CASSSGGENTEAFF.

There are a few counts of this clonotype. The chain combines TRBV14 with TRBJ1-1; D unclear. The CDR3 covers 14 residues. V was pared by 1 base and J by 1 base, with 7 bases between. Germline loops: CDR1 SGHDN, CDR2 FVKESK. The CDR3 reads CASSQGVANTEAFF. DNA for the CDR3: TGTGCCAGCAGCCAAGGGGTGGCGAACACTGAAGCTTTCTTT.

The chain uses TRBV10-3 and TRBJ2-1; D is possibly TRBD1 (6 bases). Germline V gives CDR1 ENHRY, CDR2 SYGVKD. Trimming shortened V by 10 bases and J by 3 bases, and 19 bases separated the two germline ends. This CDR3 has 15 residues. The CDR3 reads CATKGNRDNYNEQFF. The DNA of the CDR3 is TGTGCCACCAAGGGGAACCGGGACAACTACAATGAGCAGTTCTTC.

This clonotype has only a few counts. V is TRBV20-1 and J is TRBJ2-2, with D perhaps matching TRBD1 (5 bases). The germline gives CDR1 DFQATT, CDR2 SNEGSKA (reference sequence). Deletions cut 1 base from V and 1 base from J, with 7 bases between. The CDR3 loop spans 14 amino acids. The DNA for the CDR3 is TGCAGTGCTAGAGGACAGAGGAACACCGGGGAGCTGTTTTTT. Its translation is CSARGQRNTGELFF.

This chain connects TRBV3-1 to TRBJ2-5; perhaps TRBD2 as D (5 bases). Trimming left V 9 bases short and J 1 base short, with 12 bases between. Germline CDR1 is LGHDT and CDR2 is YNNKEL (reference sequence). The CDR3 runs 13 residues. In nucleotides, the CDR3 is TGTGCCAGTATCTCACTAGGCCAAGAGACCCAGTACTTC. It specifies CASISLGQETQYF.

The V gene is TRBV30, the J gene TRBJ1-2; 8 bases align to TRBD1. The CDR3 length is 14 residues. V was pared by 1 base and J by 4 bases, with 5 bases of the junction left unmatched. Germline V gene lookup returns CDR1 GTSNPN and CDR2 SVGIG (reference sequence). CDR3 sequence (DNA): TGTGCCTGGAGTGACGGACAGGGCATCTATGGCTACACCTTC. It codes for CAWSDGQGIYGYTF.

The chain uses TRBV12-3 or TRBV12-4 and TRBJ1-1; TRBD1 agrees at 7 bases. The V gene end was trimmed by 4 bases and the J gene end by 3 bases; junction bases not matched to a gene: 2. This CDR3 comprises 13 residues. CDR3 region: CASSWDSYTEAFF. The CDR3 DNA is TGTGCCAGCAGTTGGGACAGCTACACTGAAGCTTTCTTT.

In this sample, this clonotype turned up a few times. This chain joins TRBV15 and TRBJ2-2; D is undetermined. The CDR3 sequence is 19 residues long. Trimming took off 4 bases at V and 0 bases at J, with 21 bases between the two ends. The germline gives CDR1 LNHNV, CDR2 YYDKDF (reference sequence). The CDR3: CATSTEPGYPFANTGELFF. The CDR3 nucleotides are TGTGCCACCAGCACAGAGCCGGGTTACCCCTTCGCGAACACCGGGGAGCTGTTTTTT.

The chain employs TRBV6-5 and TRBJ1-1; a weak D match, TRBD1 (6 bases). Germline values: CDR1 MNHEY, CDR2 SVGAGI. The CDR3 is 14 residues long. V lost 5 bases, J lost 1 base, and 11 bases lay in between. The CDR3 DNA reads TGTGCCAGCAGTCACCCCAGGGGGAACACTGAAGCTTTCTTT. Translated, it gives CASSHPRGNTEAFF.

V gene TRBV11-2 combines with J gene TRBJ1-1; no reliable D call. V was pared by 3 bases and J by 0 bases, with 5 bases between. This CDR3 region has 13 residues. Germline CDR1 reads SGHAT; CDR2 reads FQNNGV. CDR3 sequence reads: CASSFILNTEAFF. The DNA of the CDR3 is TGTGCCAGCAGCTTTATCCTGAACACTGAAGCTTTCTTT.

This chain uses TRBV5-1 with TRBJ2-2; the match to TRBD2 covers 13 bases. The CDR3 is 19 residues long. Germline-derived CDR1 and CDR2 are SGHRS and YFSETQ. The V gene end was trimmed by 6 bases and the J gene end by 0 bases; junction bases not matched to a gene: 11. The CDR3 region is CASMGLAGLSITNTGELFF. CDR3 nucleotides: TGCGCCAGCATGGGACTAGCGGGACTTTCAATAACGAACACCGGGGAGCTGTTTTTT.

This clonotype came up a few times. V usage is TRBV5-4 and J usage is TRBJ2-3; tentatively, D is TRBD1 (6 bases). The V end was cut by 4 bases, the J end by 6 bases, with 18 bases between. Germline values: CDR1 SGHNT, CDR2 YYREEE (reference sequence). CDR3 size: 15 residues. The CDR3 DNA reads as TGTGCCAGCAGCCAGAGGGGGAAGGGTTGGGATACGCAGTATTTT. It specifies CASSQRGKGWDTQYF.

This sequence joins TRBV5-1 and TRBJ1-5; possible D gene TRBD1, 5 bases. V lost 1 base to trimming and J lost 1 base, with 9 bases between them. The CDR3 length is 15 residues. Germline assignment: CDR1 SGHRS and CDR2 YFSETQ. The DNA of the CDR3 is TGCGCCAGCAGCTTGTCCGGGGACAGCAATCAGCCCCAGCATTTT. The encoded protein is CASSLSGDSNQPQHF.

Only a few counts were recorded for this clonotype. This chain links TRBV29-1 with TRBJ1-5; the D gene is possibly TRBD1 (5 bases). The CDR3 extends over 13 amino acids. V dropped 7 bases and J dropped 0 bases, with 10 bases sitting between them. Germline V CDR1 and CDR2: SQVTM, ANQGSEA. CDR3 DNA: TGCAGCGCCGGACAAAATAGCAATCAGCCCCAGCATTTT. Translation: CSAGQNSNQPQHF.

This chain links TRBV25-1 with TRBJ2-3; D is unresolved. The CDR3 extends over 14 amino acids. V was trimmed by 4 bases and J by 3 bases, leaving 11 bases between them. From germline, CDR1 is MGHDK and CDR2 SYGVNS. The CDR3 reads CASSASTVTDTQYF. Here the CDR3 DNA reads TGTGCCAGCAGTGCTTCGACCGTTACAGATACGCAGTATTTT.

This chain uses TRBV3-1 with TRBJ2-5; 9 nucleotides line up with TRBD2. The CDR3 totals 19 residues. CDR1 and CDR2 from the germline V gene are LGHDT and YNNKEL (reference sequence). The V and J ends lost 0 bases and 2 bases, in that order; junction bases with no gene match: 13. The CDR3 here is CASSQDLRLAGRVQETQYF. Here the CDR3 DNA reads TGTGCCAGCAGCCAAGATTTGCGGCTAGCGGGAAGGGTGCAAGAGACCCAGTACTTC.

This clonotype came up a few times. The V and J genes are TRBV12-3 or TRBV12-4 and TRBJ1-3, with TRBD1 as a possible D gene (5 bases). The length of the CDR3 is 13 residues. The V and J ends lost 8 bases and 0 bases respectively, with 8 bases between them. CDR3 amino acids: CASGGVSGNTIYF. In DNA form, the CDR3 reads TGTGCCAGCGGAGGGGTCTCTGGAAACACCATATATTTT.

V usage is TRBV12-3 or TRBV12-4 and J usage is TRBJ1-1, with TRBD1 matching 7 bases. The CDR3 is 15 residues long. V was clipped by 0 bases and J by 5 bases; unmatched bases: 6. The CDR3 bases are TGTGCCAGCAGTTTAGCGGCAGGGGGAGTTACTGAAGCTTTCTTT. Its protein is CASSLAAGGVTEAFF.

The rearrangement joins TRBV10-3 to TRBJ1-5, with D uncertain. In germline, CDR1 is ENHRY, CDR2 SYGVKD. This CDR3 is built from 15 residues. Trimming removed 8 bases from V and 1 base from J, with 15 bases in between. CDR3 nucleotide sequence: TGTGCCATCGGCGGACCCGGAGAGAGCAATCAGCCCCAGCATTTT. Translating gives CAIGGPGESNQPQHF.

This clonotype has a single count. The J gene is TRBJ1-1, the V gene TRBV3-1, with D maybe TRBD1 (6 bases). Germline loops: CDR1 LGHDT, CDR2 YNNKEL (reference sequence). The CDR3 contains 16 residues. Trimming stripped 1 base from V and 5 bases from J, with 17 bases between. The CDR3 coding sequence is TGTGCCAGCAGCCAAGTGCAGGGGTCTACTTTGACTGAAGCTTTCTTT. Amino acid sequence: CASSQVQGSTLTEAFF.

This clonotype was counted once. The chain has TRBV20-1 and TRBJ2-3; 10 bases agree with TRBD2. CDR3 length equals 15 residues. The V gene's germline CDR1 is DFQATT and CDR2 SNEGSKA (reference sequence). J gave up 4 bases and V 5 bases, and 9 bases lay outside the gene matches. The CDR3 here is CSARGLAFPADTQYF. The CDR3 DNA reads TGCAGTGCTCGGGGACTAGCGTTTCCGGCAGATACGCAGTATTTT.